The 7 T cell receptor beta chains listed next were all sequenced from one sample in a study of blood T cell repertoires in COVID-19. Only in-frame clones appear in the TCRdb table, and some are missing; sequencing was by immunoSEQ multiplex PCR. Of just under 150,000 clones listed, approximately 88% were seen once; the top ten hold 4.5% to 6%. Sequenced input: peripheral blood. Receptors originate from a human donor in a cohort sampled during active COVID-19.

CDR3 sequence: CASSPQGALGETQYF. DNA of the CDR3: TGCGCCAGCAGCCCCCAGGGGGCACTAGGAGAGACCCAGTACTTC. The chain has TRBV5-1 and TRBJ2-5; 8 nucleotides line up with TRBD1. This CDR3 contains 15 residues. Germline V CDR1 and CDR2: SGHRS, YFSETQ. V lost 4 bases to trimming and J lost 4 bases; unmatched junction nucleotides: 9.

CDR3 amino acids: CASSLVRETTDTQYF. In DNA form, the CDR3 reads TGTGCCAGCAGCTTAGTTAGAGAAACCACAGATACGCAGTATTTT. The V and J genes are TRBV7-8 and TRBJ2-3; D uncertain. Germline CDR1 reads SGHVS; CDR2 reads FQNEAQ. The V end was cut by 1 base, the J end by 2 bases, with 10 bases between. CDR3 size: 15 residues.

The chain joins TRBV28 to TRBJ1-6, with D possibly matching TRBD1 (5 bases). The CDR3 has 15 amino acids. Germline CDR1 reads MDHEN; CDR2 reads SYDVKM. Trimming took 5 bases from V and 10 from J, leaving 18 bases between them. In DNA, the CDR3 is TGTGCCAGCAGTCTTCCAGGGAGGGAAGGGTCACCCCTCCACTTT. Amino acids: CASSLPGREGSPLHF.

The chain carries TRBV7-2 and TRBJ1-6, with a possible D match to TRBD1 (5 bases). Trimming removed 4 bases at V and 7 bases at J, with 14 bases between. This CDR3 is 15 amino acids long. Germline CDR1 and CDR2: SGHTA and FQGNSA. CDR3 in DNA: TGTGCCAGCAGCTCCCGGCTCGGGGGAAATTCACCCCTCCACTTT. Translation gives CASSSRLGGNSPLHF. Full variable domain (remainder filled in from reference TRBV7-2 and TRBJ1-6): GAGVSQSPSNKVTEKGKDVELRCDPISGHTALYWYRQSLGQGLEFLIYFQGNSAPDKSGLPSDRFSAERTGGSVSTLTIQRTQQEDSAVYLCASSSRLGGNSPLHFGNGTRLTVT.

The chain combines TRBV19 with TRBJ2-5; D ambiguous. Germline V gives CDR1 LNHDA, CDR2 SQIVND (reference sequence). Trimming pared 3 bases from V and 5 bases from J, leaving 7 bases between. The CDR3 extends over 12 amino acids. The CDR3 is CASSIPRETQYF. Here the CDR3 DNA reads TGTGCCAGTAGTATCCCGCGGGAGACCCAGTACTTC.

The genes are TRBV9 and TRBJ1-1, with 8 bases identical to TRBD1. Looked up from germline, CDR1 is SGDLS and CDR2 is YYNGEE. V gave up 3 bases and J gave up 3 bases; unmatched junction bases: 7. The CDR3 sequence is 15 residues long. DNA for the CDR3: TGTGCCAGCAGCGCCGGGGACAGGACTTACACTGAAGCTTTCTTT. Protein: CASSAGDRTYTEAFF.

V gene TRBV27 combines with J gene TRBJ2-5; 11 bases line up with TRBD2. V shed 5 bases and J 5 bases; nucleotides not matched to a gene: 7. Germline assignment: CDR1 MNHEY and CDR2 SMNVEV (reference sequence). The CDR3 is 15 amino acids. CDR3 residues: CASSAGTSGVETQYF. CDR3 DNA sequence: TGTGCCAGCAGTGCCGGGACTAGCGGTGTGGAGACCCAGTACTTC.